This record looks at one TCR beta chain sequence and its context. This sample was taken from a study of control samples from healthy donors and cancer patients. This table comes from immunoSEQ multiplex PCR, and its TCRdb copy is limited to in-frame clones, with some not included. Of about 110,000 clones in the sample, approximately 84% were seen once. Germline V gene lookup returns CDR1 ENHRY and CDR2 SYGVKD. The V end lost 7 bases, the J end lost 2 bases, and 13 bases lay between the germline ends. The CDR3 extends over 14 amino acids. The chain recombines TRBV10-3 with TRBJ2-3; perhaps TRBD2 as D (7 bases). The sequencing input was blood. The TCR was taken from a man aged 18 to 29 in good health. CDR3 region: CAINEGGLTDTQYF. DNA of the CDR3: TGTGCCATCAACGAGGGGGGGCTCACAGATACGCAGTATTTT.